This paragraph reports one T cell receptor beta chain. What it binds is not known. Within the sample, other DNA sequences also encode this same CDR3. TCRdb keeps only in-frame clones here, not all; method: immunoSEQ multiplex PCR. The table includes about 2 million clones, roughly 95% detected once. This entry comes from a study of shared clonotypes between healthy human individuals. Whole-study findings and limits: Large depth notwithstanding, sorted-subset sequencing proved incomplete by rarefaction. The genetic and exposure-history diversity represented was limited by few donors.

The naive CD8 fraction comprised CD45RO-negative cells positively selected for CCR7 and excluded terminally differentiated effector memory CD45RA+ cells. This CDR3 has 13 residues. CDR1 is LNHDA, CDR2 SQIVND, per germline (reference sequence). Trimming removed 5 bases at V and 0 bases at J, with 8 bases between. The sequence was obtained from a man younger than 30 in good health. J is TRBJ2-7 and V is TRBV19; D may be TRBD1 (6 bases). The material sequenced was naive CD8+ T cells sorted from blood. This chain's CDR3 is CASSPDSSYEQYF. CDR3 DNA: TGTGCCAGTAGTCCGGACAGCTCCTACGAGCAGTACTTC.